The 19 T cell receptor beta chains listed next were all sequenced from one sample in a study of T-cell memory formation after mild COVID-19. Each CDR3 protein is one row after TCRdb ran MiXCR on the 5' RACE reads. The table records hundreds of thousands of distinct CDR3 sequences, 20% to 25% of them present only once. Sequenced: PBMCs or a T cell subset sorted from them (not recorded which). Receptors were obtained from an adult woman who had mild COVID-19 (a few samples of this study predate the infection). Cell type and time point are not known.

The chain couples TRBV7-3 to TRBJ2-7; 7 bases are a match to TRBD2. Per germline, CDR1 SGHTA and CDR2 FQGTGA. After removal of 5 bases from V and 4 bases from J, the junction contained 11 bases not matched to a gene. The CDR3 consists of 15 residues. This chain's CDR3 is CASSPQSAGDYEQYF. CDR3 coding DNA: TGTGCCAGCAGCCCTCAGAGCGCGGGAGATTACGAGCAGTACTTC.

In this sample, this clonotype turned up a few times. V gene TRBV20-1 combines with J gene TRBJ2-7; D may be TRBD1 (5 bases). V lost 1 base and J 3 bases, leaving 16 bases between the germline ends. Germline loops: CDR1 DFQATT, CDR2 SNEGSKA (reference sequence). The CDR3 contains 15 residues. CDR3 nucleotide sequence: TGCAGTGCTAGAGTTCAATCCCCAGGGAACTACGAGCAGTACTTC. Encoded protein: CSARVQSPGNYEQYF.

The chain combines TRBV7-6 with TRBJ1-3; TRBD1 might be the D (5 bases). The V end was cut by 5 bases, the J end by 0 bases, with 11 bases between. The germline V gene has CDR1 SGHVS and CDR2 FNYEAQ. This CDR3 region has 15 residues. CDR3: CASSRGTNSGNTIYF. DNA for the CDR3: TGTGCCAGCAGCCGAGGGACGAACTCTGGAAACACCATATATTTT.

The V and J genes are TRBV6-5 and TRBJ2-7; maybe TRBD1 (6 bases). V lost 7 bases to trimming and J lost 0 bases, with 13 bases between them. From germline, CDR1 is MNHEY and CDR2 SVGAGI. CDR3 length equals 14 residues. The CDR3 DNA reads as TGTGCCAGCATGAACCCAGGGGCCTCCTACGAGCAGTACTTC. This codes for CASMNPGASYEQYF.

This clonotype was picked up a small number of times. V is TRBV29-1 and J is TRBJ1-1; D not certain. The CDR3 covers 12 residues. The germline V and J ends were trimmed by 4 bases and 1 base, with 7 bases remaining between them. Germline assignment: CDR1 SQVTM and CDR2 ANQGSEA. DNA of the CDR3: TGCAGCGTTGGGTTTAAGAACACTGAAGCTTTCTTT. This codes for CSVGFKNTEAFF.

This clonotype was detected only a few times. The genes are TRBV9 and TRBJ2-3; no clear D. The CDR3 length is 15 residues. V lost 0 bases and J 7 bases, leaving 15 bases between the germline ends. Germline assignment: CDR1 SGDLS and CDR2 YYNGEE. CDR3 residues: CASSVAPGRQNTQYF. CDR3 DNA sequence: TGTGCCAGCAGCGTAGCTCCCGGCCGCCAAAATACGCAGTATTTT.

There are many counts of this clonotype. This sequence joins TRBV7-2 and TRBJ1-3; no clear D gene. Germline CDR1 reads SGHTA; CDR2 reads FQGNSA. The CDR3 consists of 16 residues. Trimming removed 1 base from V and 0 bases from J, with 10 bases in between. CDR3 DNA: TGTGCCAGCAGCTTAGATTGGGGAGCCTCTGGAAACACCATATATTTT. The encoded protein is CASSLDWGASGNTIYF. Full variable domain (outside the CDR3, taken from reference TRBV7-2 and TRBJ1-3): GAGVSQSPSNKVTEKGKDVELRCDPISGHTALYWYRQSLGQGLEFLIYFQGNSAPDKSGLPSDRFSAERTGGSVSTLTIQRTQQEDSAVYLCASSLDWGASGNTIYFGEGSWLTVV.

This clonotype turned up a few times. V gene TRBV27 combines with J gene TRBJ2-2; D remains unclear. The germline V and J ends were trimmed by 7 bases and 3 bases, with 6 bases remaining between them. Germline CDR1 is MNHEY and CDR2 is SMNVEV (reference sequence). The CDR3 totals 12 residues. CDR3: CASTPDTGELFF. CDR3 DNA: TGTGCCAGCACCCCTGACACCGGGGAGCTGTTTTTT.

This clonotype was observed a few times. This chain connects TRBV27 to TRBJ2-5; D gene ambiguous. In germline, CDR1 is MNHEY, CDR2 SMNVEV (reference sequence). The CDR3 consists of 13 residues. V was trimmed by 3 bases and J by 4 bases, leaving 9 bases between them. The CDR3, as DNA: TGTGCCAGCAGTTTTTCCCCAAGAGAGACCCAGTACTTC. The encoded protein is CASSFSPRETQYF.

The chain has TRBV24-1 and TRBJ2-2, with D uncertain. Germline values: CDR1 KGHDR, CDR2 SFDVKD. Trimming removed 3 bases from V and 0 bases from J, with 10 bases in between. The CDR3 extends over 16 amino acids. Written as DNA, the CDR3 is TGTGCCACCAGTGATCCCACTCTAGCGAACACCGGGGAGCTGTTTTTT. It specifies CATSDPTLANTGELFF.

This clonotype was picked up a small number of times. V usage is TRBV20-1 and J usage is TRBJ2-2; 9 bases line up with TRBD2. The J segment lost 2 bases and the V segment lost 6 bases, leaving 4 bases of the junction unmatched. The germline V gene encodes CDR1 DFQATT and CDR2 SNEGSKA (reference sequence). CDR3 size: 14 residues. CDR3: CSASGTSNTGELFF. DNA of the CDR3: TGCAGTGCCTCCGGGACTAGCAACACCGGGGAGCTGTTTTTT.

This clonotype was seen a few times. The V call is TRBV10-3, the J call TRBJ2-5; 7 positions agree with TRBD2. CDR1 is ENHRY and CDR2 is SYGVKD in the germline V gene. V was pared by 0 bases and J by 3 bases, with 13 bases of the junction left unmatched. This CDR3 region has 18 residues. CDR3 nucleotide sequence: TGTGCCATCAGTGAGTCACCCCCCCAGGGAGGGACCAAAGAGACCCAGTACTTC. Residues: CAISESPPQGGTKETQYF.

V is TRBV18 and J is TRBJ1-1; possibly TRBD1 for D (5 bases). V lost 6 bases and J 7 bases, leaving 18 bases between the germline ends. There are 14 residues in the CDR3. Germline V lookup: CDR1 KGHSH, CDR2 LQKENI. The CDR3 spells CASSPGPGRDEAFF. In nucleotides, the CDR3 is TGTGCCAGCTCCCCGGGGCCAGGGCGGGATGAAGCTTTCTTT.

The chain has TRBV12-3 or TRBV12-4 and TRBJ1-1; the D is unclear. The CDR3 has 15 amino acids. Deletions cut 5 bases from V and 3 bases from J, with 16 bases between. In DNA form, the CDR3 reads TGTGCCAGCAGTCCTGCCGGGGAATGGCACACTGAAGCTTTCTTT. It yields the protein CASSPAGEWHTEAFF.

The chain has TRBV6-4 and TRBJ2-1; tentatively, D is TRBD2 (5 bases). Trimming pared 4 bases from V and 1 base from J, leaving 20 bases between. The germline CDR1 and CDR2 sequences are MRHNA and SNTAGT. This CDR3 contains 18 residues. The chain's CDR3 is CASSGLGSRGSSYNEQFF. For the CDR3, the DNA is TGTGCCAGCAGTGGGTTGGGTAGTCGGGGTTCATCCTACAATGAGCAGTTCTTC.

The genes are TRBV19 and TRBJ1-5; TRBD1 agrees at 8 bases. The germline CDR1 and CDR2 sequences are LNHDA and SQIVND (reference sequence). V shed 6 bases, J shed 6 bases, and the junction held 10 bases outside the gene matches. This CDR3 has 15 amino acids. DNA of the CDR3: TGTGCCAGTAGGAACCTGGACAGGGAAATTCAGCCCCAGCATTTT. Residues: CASRNLDREIQPQHF.

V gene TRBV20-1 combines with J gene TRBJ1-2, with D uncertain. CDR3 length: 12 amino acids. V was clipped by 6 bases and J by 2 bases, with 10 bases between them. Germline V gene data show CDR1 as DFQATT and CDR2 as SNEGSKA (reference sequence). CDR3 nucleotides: TGCAGTGCCACCAACCAAAACTATGGCTACACCTTC. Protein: CSATNQNYGYTF.

The CDR3 DNA reads as TGCAGTGCTTACAGGGGCGCGGATGAGCAGTACTTC. This encodes CSAYRGADEQYF. The chain employs TRBV20-1 and TRBJ2-7; 7 bases align to TRBD1. Germline assignment: CDR1 DFQATT and CDR2 SNEGSKA (reference sequence). CDR3 size: 12 residues. Losses at the gene ends were 5 bases for V and 7 bases for J; bases not matched to a gene: 8.

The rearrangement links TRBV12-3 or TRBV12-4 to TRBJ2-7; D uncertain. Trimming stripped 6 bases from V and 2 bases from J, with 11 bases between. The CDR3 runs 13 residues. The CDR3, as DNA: TGTGCCAGCAGGCTCGACAACACCTACGAGCAGTACTTC. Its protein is CASRLDNTYEQYF.